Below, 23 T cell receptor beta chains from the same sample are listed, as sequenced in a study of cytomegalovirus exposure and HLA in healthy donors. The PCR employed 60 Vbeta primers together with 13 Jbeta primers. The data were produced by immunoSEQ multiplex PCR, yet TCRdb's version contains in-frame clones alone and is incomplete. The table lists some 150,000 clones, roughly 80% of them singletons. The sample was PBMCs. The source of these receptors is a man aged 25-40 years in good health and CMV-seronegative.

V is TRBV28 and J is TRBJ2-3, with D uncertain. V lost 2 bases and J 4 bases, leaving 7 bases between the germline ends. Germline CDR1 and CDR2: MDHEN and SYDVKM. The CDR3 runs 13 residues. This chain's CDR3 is CASSLTVADTQYF. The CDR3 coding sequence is TGTGCCAGCAGTTTAACGGTGGCAGATACGCAGTATTTT.

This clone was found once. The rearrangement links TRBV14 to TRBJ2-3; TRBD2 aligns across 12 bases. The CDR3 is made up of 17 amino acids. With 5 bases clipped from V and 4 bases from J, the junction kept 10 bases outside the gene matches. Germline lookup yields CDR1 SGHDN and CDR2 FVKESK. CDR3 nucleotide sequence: TGTGCCAGCAGCGGTAGACTAGCGGGAGTACTAGCAGATACGCAGTATTTT. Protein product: CASSGRLAGVLADTQYF.

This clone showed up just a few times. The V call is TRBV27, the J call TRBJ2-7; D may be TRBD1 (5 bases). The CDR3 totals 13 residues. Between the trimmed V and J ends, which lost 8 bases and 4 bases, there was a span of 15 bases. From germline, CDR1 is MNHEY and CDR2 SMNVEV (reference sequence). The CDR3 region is CASGTDDSYEQYF. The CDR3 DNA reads TGTGCCAGCGGAACCGACGACAGTTACGAGCAGTACTTC.

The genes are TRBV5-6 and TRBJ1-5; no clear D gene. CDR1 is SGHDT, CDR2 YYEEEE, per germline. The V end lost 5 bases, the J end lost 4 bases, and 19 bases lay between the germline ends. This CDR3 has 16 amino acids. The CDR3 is CASSSRPDAGNQPQHF. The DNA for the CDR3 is TGTGCCAGCAGTTCCCGCCCGGACGCGGGGAATCAGCCCCAGCATTTT.

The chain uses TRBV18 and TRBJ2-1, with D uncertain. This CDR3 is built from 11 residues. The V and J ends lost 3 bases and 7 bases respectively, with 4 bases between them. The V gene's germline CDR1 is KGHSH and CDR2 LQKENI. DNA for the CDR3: TGTGCCAGCTCACCCCAAAATGAGCAGTTCTTC. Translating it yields CASSPQNEQFF.

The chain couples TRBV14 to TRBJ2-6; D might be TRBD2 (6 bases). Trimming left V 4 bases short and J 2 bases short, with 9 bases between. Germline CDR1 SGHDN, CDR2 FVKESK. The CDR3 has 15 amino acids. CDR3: CASSPAGTGANVLTF. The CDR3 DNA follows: TGTGCCAGCAGCCCAGCGGGCACTGGGGCCAACGTCCTGACTTTC.

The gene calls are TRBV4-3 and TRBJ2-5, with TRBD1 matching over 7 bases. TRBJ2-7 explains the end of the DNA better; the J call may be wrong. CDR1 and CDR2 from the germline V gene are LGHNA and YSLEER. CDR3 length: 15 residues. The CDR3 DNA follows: TGCGCCAGCAGCCAAGCTGTGGACAGGCAATACGAGCAGTACTTC. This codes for CASSQAVDRQYEQYF.

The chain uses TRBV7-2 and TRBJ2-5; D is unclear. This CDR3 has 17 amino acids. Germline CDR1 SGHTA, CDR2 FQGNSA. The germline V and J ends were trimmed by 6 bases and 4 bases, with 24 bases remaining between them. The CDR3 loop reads CASSLTPGGGTGETQYF. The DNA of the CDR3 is TGTGCCAGCAGTCTAACTCCCGGTGGCGGCACGGGAGAGACCCAGTACTTC.

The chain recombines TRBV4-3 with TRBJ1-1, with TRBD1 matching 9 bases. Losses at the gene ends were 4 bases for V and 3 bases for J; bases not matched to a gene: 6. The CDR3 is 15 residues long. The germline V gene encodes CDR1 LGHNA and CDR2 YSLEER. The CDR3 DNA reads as TGCGCCAGCAGCCGGGACAGGGATGGGGACACTGAAGCTTTCTTT. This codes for CASSRDRDGDTEAFF.

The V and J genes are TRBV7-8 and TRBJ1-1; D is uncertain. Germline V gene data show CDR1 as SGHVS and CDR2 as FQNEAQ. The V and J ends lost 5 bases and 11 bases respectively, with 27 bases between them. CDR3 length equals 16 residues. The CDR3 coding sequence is TGTGCCAGCAGCCCGAGGGTCGGCTTCTTTTCGAAGGAGGCTTTCTTT. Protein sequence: CASSPRVGFFSKEAFF.

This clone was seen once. The CDR3 is CASSQAAGDGYTF. In DNA form, the CDR3 reads TGCGCCAGCAGCCAAGCTGCAGGGGATGGCTACACCTTC. J is TRBJ1-2 and V is TRBV4-1; D might be TRBD1 (6 bases). Trimming pared 1 base from V and 6 bases from J, leaving 9 bases between. Germline loops: CDR1 MGHRA, CDR2 YSYEKL. This CDR3 contains 13 residues.

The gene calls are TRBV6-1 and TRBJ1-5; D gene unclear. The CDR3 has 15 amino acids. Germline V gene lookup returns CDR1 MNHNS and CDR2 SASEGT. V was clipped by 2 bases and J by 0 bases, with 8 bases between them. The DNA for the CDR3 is TGTGCCAGCAGTGAACCGCACGGTAGCAATCAGCCCCAGCATTTT. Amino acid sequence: CASSEPHGSNQPQHF.

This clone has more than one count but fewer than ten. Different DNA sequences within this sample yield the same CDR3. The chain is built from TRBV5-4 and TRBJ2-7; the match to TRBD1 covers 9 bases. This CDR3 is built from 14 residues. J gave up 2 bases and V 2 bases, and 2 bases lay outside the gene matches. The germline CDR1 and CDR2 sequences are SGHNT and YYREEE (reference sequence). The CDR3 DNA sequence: TGTGCCAGCAGCTTCGGGGACAGGGCCTACGAGCAGTACTTC. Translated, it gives CASSFGDRAYEQYF. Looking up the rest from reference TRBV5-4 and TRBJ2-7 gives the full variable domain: ETGVTQSPTHLIKTRGQQVTLRCSSQSGHNTVSWYQQALGQGPQFIFQYYREEENGRGNFPPRFSGLQFPNYSSELNVNALELDDSALYLCASSFGDRAYEQYFGPGTRLTVT.

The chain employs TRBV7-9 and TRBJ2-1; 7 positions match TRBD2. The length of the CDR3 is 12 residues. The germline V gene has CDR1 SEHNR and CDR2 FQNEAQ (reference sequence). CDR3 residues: CSFRQAGNEQFF. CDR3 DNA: TGTTCCTTCCGACAAGCGGGGAATGAGCAGTTCTTC.

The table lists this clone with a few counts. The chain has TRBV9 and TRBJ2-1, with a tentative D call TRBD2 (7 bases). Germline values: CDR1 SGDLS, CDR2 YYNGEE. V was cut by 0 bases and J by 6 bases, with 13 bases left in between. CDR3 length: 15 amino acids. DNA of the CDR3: TGTGCCAGCAGCGTAGGTGGGAGGGGGGGCAATGAGCAGTTCTTC. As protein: CASSVGGRGGNEQFF.

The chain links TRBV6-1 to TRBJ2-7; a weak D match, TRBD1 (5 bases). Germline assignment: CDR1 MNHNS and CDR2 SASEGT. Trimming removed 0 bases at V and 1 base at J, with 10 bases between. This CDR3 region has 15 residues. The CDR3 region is CASSEAPGSSYEQYF. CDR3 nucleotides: TGTGCCAGCAGTGAAGCCCCAGGGTCATCCTACGAGCAGTACTTC.

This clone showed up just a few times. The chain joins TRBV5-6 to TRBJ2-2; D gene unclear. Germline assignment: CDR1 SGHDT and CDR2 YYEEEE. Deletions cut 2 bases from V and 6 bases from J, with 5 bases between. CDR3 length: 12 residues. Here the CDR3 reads CASSFLAGELFF. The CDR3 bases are TGTGCCAGCAGCTTTCTCGCCGGGGAGCTGTTTTTT.

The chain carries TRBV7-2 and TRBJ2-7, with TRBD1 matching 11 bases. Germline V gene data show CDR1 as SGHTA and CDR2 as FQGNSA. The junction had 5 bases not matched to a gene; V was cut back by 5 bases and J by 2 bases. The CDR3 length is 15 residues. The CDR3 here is CASSGSGQGAYEQYF. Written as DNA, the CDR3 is TGTGCCAGCAGCGGTTCGGGACAGGGGGCCTACGAGCAGTACTTC.

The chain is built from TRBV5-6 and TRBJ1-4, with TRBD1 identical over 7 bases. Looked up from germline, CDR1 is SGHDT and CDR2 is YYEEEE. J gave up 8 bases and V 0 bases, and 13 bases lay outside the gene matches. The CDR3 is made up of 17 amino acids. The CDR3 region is CASSLAGTVVHYEKLFF. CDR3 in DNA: TGTGCCAGCAGCTTGGCCGGGACAGTTGTTCATTACGAAAAACTGTTTTTT.

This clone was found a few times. The CDR3 is CASSLYFAGVGEQYF. The CDR3 region has the DNA TGTGCCAGCAGCTTATATTTCGCGGGAGTAGGCGAGCAGTACTTC. This chain links TRBV7-8 with TRBJ2-7; 7 bases line up with TRBD2. The CDR3 totals 15 residues. Germline CDR1 reads SGHVS; CDR2 reads FQNEAQ. Trimming took 2 bases from V and 6 from J; bases not matched to a gene: 10. Together with reference TRBV7-8 and TRBJ2-7, the CDR3 gives the full variable domain: GAGVSQSPRYKVAKRGQDVALRCDPISGHVSLFWYQQALGQGPEFLTYFQNEAQLDKSGLPSDRFFAERPEGSVSTLKIQRTQQEDSAVYLCASSLYFAGVGEQYFGPGTRLTVT.

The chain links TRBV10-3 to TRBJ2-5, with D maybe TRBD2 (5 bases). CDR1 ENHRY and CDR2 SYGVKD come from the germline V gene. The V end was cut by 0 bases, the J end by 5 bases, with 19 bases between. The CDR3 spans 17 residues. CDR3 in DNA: TGTGCCATCAGTGAGTCAAACACTCCCGGCGGGCGGGAGACCCAGTACTTC. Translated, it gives CAISESNTPGGRETQYF.

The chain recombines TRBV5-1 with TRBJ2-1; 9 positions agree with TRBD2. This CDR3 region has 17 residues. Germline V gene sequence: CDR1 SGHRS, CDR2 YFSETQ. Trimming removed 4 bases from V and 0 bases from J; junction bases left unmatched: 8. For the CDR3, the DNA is TGCGCCAGCAGCCTCTACGTAGCGGGGGCCTCCTACAATGAGCAGTTCTTC. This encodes CASSLYVAGASYNEQFF.

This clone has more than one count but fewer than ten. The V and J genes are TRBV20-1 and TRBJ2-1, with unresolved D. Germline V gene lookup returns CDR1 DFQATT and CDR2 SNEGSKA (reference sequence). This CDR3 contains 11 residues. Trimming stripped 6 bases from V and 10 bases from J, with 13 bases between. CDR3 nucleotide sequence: TGCAGTGCACGACTCCTTGTAGAGCAGTTCTTC. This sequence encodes CSARLLVEQFF.